Following are 18 T cell receptor beta chains from one sample sequenced in a study of blood T cell repertoires in COVID-19 (dated by TCRdb to between 2020 and 2021). Library preparation used the immunoSEQ multiplex PCR assay. What TCRdb holds here is the immuneACCESS table cut down to in-frame rearrangements. Part of the clones is not present; checked against another copy, under half of the missing clones reflect an unresolved V gene, and the others are unexplained. The sample yields about 150,000 clones; over 60% were counted once. The ten biggest clones cover around 1.7% of the sample. The sequenced sample consisted of peripheral blood. These receptors were obtained from a man older than 75 with acute or convalescent COVID-19.

The chain joins TRBV19 to TRBJ1-1, with a tentative D call TRBD1 (6 bases). Germline CDR1 and CDR2: LNHDA and SQIVND (reference sequence). V was pared by 3 bases and J by 10 bases, with 21 bases between. The CDR3 covers 15 residues. The CDR3 DNA sequence: TGTGCCAGTAGTATCCCTCACAGGGACCCTGGGGGAGCTTTCTTT. It specifies CASSIPHRDPGGAFF.

This clone was detected once. The CDR3 here is CASSPPGPLSTDTQYF. The CDR3 region has the DNA TGTGCCAGCTCACCACCGGGCCCCTTAAGCACAGATACGCAGTATTTT. The V call is TRBV18, the J call TRBJ2-3, with no clear D. Trimming stripped 0 bases from V and 0 bases from J, with 10 bases between. The CDR3 is 16 amino acids. Germline-derived CDR1 and CDR2 are KGHSH and LQKENI.

This clone was counted a single time. This chain connects TRBV7-2 to TRBJ2-1; the match to TRBD1 covers 9 bases. Germline-derived CDR1 and CDR2 are SGHTA and FQGNSA. V trimming: 4 bases; J trimming: 7 bases; junction bases outside the gene matches: 11. This CDR3 comprises 16 residues. CDR3 amino acids: CASSSSGTGLFNEQFF. CDR3 nucleotides: TGTGCCAGCAGCTCATCCGGGACAGGGTTATTTAATGAGCAGTTCTTC.

This clone has more than one count but fewer than ten. This sequence joins TRBV6-5 and TRBJ1-2; 7 nucleotides match TRBD1. CDR3 size: 13 residues. J lost 8 bases, V lost 5 bases, and 8 bases had no gene match. Germline V gene data show CDR1 as MNHEY and CDR2 as SVGAGI. The CDR3 protein is CASSNEGARGYTF. In DNA, the CDR3 is TGTGCCAGCAGTAATGAGGGGGCTAGGGGCTACACCTTC.

This rearrangement joins TRBV6-6 to TRBJ1-1; perhaps TRBD1 as D (5 bases). The CDR3 sequence is 15 residues long. The V and J ends lost 5 bases and 3 bases respectively, with 16 bases between them. Per germline, CDR1 MNHNY and CDR2 SVGAGI (reference sequence). CDR3 DNA sequence: TGTGCCAGCAGTATGAAGGGGCACGCGGACACTGAAGCTTTCTTT. Translating it yields CASSMKGHADTEAFF.

This CDR3 is CASSIGVEAFF. CDR3 DNA sequence: TGTGCCAGTAGTATCGGGGTCGAAGCTTTCTTT. The chain has TRBV19 and TRBJ1-1; D unresolved. The V end was cut by 3 bases, the J end by 8 bases, with 7 bases between. The CDR3 runs 11 residues. The germline CDR1 and CDR2 sequences are LNHDA and SQIVND (reference sequence). The entire variable domain, with the rest obtained from reference TRBV19 and TRBJ1-1, is as follows: DGGITQSPKYLFRKEGQNVTLSCEQNLNHDAMYWYRQDPGQGLRLIYYSQIVNDFQKGDIAEGYSVSREKKESFPLTVTSAQKNPTAFYLCASSIGVEAFFGQGTRLTVV.

The chain carries TRBV15 and TRBJ2-7; tentative D call: TRBD1 (6 bases). The CDR3 is 14 amino acids. Deletions cut 0 bases from V and 5 bases from J, with 11 bases between. CDR1 is LNHNV, CDR2 YYDKDF, per germline (reference sequence). CDR3 sequence: CATSRDQGLDEQYF. The CDR3, as DNA: TGTGCCACCAGCAGAGATCAGGGGCTCGACGAGCAGTACTTC. Combining the CDR3 with reference TRBV15 and TRBJ2-7 gives the whole variable domain DAMVIQNPRYQVTQFGKPVTLSCSQTLNHNVMYWYQQKSSQAPKLLFHYYDKDFNNEADTPDNFQSRRPNTSFCFLDIRSPGLGDTAMYLCATSRDQGLDEQYFGPGTRLTVT.

V gene TRBV4-2 combines with J gene TRBJ1-4, with TRBD1 as a possible D gene (6 bases). Trimming took 0 bases from V and 3 from J, leaving 17 bases between them. This CDR3 is built from 18 residues. CDR1 LGHNA and CDR2 YNFKEQ come from the germline V gene. CDR3 DNA: TGTGCCAGCAGCCAAGACCCCGCGGGGGCTAGGGCTAATGAAAAACTGTTTTTT. Translation: CASSQDPAGARANEKLFF.

The chain carries TRBV19 and TRBJ1-5; D is perhaps TRBD1 (6 bases). V lost 8 bases to trimming and J lost 7 bases, with 21 bases between them. Per the germline V gene, CDR1 is LNHDA and CDR2 is SQIVND (reference sequence). The CDR3 has 15 amino acids. The CDR3, as DNA: TGTGCCAGTCGTGAGGGGGAGGGTATTTTCCAGCCCCAGCATTTT. Residues: CASREGEGIFQPQHF.

This rearrangement joins TRBV20-1 to TRBJ2-1, with 8 bases matching TRBD1. The ends lost 6 bases at V and 8 bases at J; junction bases unmatched: 3. Germline loops: CDR1 DFQATT, CDR2 SNEGSKA (reference sequence). The CDR3 is 11 amino acids. CDR3 amino acids: CSADRVDEQFF. The DNA for the CDR3 is TGCAGTGCGGACAGGGTCGATGAGCAGTTCTTC.

This clone was seen just once. The chain links TRBV3-1 (or the pseudogene TRBV3-2) to TRBJ2-1; D is possibly TRBD1 (5 bases). CDR3 size: 12 residues. V shed 1 base and J shed 10 bases, with 8 bases lying between them. Germline CDR1 and CDR2: LGHDT and YNNKEL (reference sequence). The CDR3 is CASSQGDREQFF. For the CDR3, the DNA is TGTGCCAGCAGCCAAGGCGACAGAGAGCAGTTCTTC.

CDR3 sequence reads: CASSSPRQYGYTF. CDR3 nucleotides: TGTGCCAGCAGCTCTCCCCGACAGTATGGCTACACCTTC. The gene calls are TRBV11-3 and TRBJ1-2, with D tentatively TRBD1 (5 bases). Trimming shortened V by 4 bases and J by 5 bases, and 11 bases separated the two germline ends. This CDR3 has 13 amino acids. The germline gives CDR1 SGHNT, CDR2 YENEEA.

The chain carries TRBV11-2 and TRBJ1-3, with D uncertain. V dropped 6 bases and J dropped 4 bases, with 16 bases sitting between them. The CDR3 runs to 15 residues. The V gene's germline CDR1 is SGHAT and CDR2 FQNNGV. The CDR3 DNA reads TGTGCCAGCAGTACTAACCCCCGAGCCGGAAACACCATATATTTT. Translating gives CASSTNPRAGNTIYF.

This chain links TRBV19 with TRBJ2-7, with 9 bases lining up with TRBD1. V dropped 4 bases and J dropped 7; count of bases not matched to a gene: 11. Germline CDR1 reads LNHDA; CDR2 reads SQIVND (reference sequence). The CDR3 is 15 amino acids. The CDR3 here is CASSNTGGTQREQYF. CDR3 DNA: TGTGCCAGTAGTAATACAGGGGGCACCCAAAGGGAGCAGTACTTC.

V usage is TRBV9 and J usage is TRBJ2-3; 9 nucleotides align to TRBD2. The CDR3 is 15 amino acids. Per germline, CDR1 SGDLS and CDR2 YYNGEE. V shed 0 bases, J shed 4 bases, and the junction held 3 bases outside the gene matches. The CDR3 region has the DNA TGTGCCAGCAGCGTAGGGGTAGCGGGGGCAGATACGCAGTATTTT. Its protein product is CASSVGVAGADTQYF.

The chain links TRBV10-3 to TRBJ2-3, with D unclear. V was pared by 3 bases and J by 2 bases, with 9 bases between. This CDR3 has 14 amino acids. Germline V gene lookup returns CDR1 ENHRY and CDR2 SYGVKD. This CDR3 is CAISDTTNTDTQYF. CDR3 sequence (DNA): TGTGCCATCAGTGATACAACAAACACAGATACGCAGTATTTT.

This clone came up a few times. CDR3 DNA sequence: TGTGCCAGCAGCTTGGGGGACCTAGCGGGTCACGGGGATGAGCAGTTCTTC. Translating it yields CASSLGDLAGHGDEQFF. The chain is built from TRBV7-9 and TRBJ2-1; TRBD2 aligns across 8 bases. This CDR3 is built from 17 residues. The trim removed 3 bases at V and 8 bases at J, leaving 15 bases unmatched. Germline loops: CDR1 SEHNR, CDR2 FQNEAQ (reference sequence).

A few counts support this clone. The V and J genes are TRBV5-4 and TRBJ1-1, with D possibly being TRBD1 (6 bases). This CDR3 has 16 residues. Trimming left V 1 base short and J 1 base short, with 14 bases between. Looked up from germline, CDR1 is SGHNT and CDR2 is YYREEE (reference sequence). CDR3 coding DNA: TGTGCCAGCAGCTTGAGGGCAGGGGCTGGGAACACTGAAGCTTTCTTT. Translated: CASSLRAGAGNTEAFF.